One and the same sample provided the 28 T cell receptor beta chains below, sequenced in a study of blood T cell repertoires in COVID-19. The assay was immunoSEQ multiplex PCR, and TCRdb's table has in-frame clones only and misses some. The sample holds 150,000 to 200,000 clones; around 87% are singletons and the top ten take around 0.63%. Specimen: peripheral blood. These receptors all come from a man in his sixties with COVID-19, enrolled during active disease.

This chain connects TRBV27 to TRBJ2-1; D is ambiguous. The CDR3 is 10 amino acids. Germline values: CDR1 MNHEY, CDR2 SMNVEV (reference sequence). Trimming pared 5 bases from V and 7 bases from J, leaving 3 bases between. CDR3 loop: CASSENEQFF. In nucleotides, the CDR3 is TGTGCCAGCAGTGAGAATGAGCAGTTCTTC.

This clone has just one count. This chain's CDR3 is CASSWGVDRVPGELFF. In DNA, the CDR3 is TGCGCCAGCAGTTGGGGGGTCGACAGGGTCCCCGGGGAGCTGTTTTTT. The V gene is TRBV10-1, the J gene TRBJ2-2, with TRBD1 as a possible D gene (7 bases). Looked up from germline, CDR1 is WNHNN and CDR2 is SYGVQD (reference sequence). V lost 5 bases to trimming and J lost 6 bases, with 19 bases between them. This CDR3 has 16 amino acids.

The chain joins TRBV6-5 to TRBJ2-3; D is unresolved. CDR1 and CDR2 from the germline V gene are MNHEY and SVGAGI. Trimming cost V 0 bases and J 5 bases, with 6 bases left between them. The CDR3 spans 13 residues. This chain's CDR3 is CASSYSLLDTQYF. The DNA of the CDR3 is TGTGCCAGCAGTTACTCCCTACTAGATACGCAGTATTTT.

The genes are TRBV7-3 and TRBJ2-1, with 7 bases aligning to TRBD2. The CDR3 length is 14 residues. Germline CDR1 reads SGHTA; CDR2 reads FQGTGA. V lost 4 bases and J lost 9; bases outside the gene matches: 9. The CDR3, as DNA: TGTGCCAGCAGCTCGATCCTGGGGGGGAGTGAGCAGTTCTTC. Its translation: CASSSILGGSEQFF.

This sequence joins TRBV27 and TRBJ2-6, with D perhaps TRBD1 (6 bases). Trimming left V 3 bases short and J 0 bases short, with 15 bases between. The length of the CDR3 is 18 residues. The germline V gene has CDR1 MNHEY and CDR2 SMNVEV (reference sequence). The CDR3 DNA is TGTGCCAGCAGTTTCTTATACAGGGCTAGCTCTGGGGCCAACGTCCTGACTTTC. As protein: CASSFLYRASSGANVLTF.

The rearrangement joins TRBV5-1 to TRBJ2-7; weak D call: TRBD1 (6 bases). Trimming shortened V by 3 bases and J by 2 bases, and 15 bases separated the two germline ends. Germline loops: CDR1 SGHRS, CDR2 YFSETQ. The CDR3 consists of 15 residues. The CDR3 loop reads CASSSSGTPTYEQYF. The CDR3 DNA reads as TGCGCCAGCAGCTCATCCGGGACACCTACCTACGAGCAGTACTTC.

The rearrangement links TRBV10-3 to TRBJ1-1, with D maybe TRBD1 (5 bases). This CDR3 has 15 residues. Per germline, CDR1 ENHRY and CDR2 SYGVKD. V lost 6 bases and J lost 1, with 15 bases in between. CDR3: CAISSGGVGNTEAFF. CDR3 nucleotides: TGTGCCATCAGCTCGGGGGGGGTTGGGAACACTGAAGCTTTCTTT.

The chain joins TRBV3-1 (or the pseudogene TRBV3-2) to TRBJ2-4; 7 bases are a match to TRBD2. The germline gives CDR1 LGHDT, CDR2 YNNKEL (reference sequence). The V and J ends lost 4 bases and 6 bases, in that order; junction bases with no gene match: 9. The CDR3 consists of 15 residues. The CDR3 loop is CASSPHGEGRNIQYF. The DNA of the CDR3 is TGTGCCAGCAGCCCCCACGGGGAGGGTAGAAACATTCAGTACTTC.

DNA of the CDR3: TGTGCCAGCAGCTGGGGACAGGGGAGCGAGCAGTACTTC. As protein: CASSWGQGSEQYF. The chain uses TRBV5-6 and TRBJ2-7; 10 positions agree with TRBD1. The CDR3 loop spans 13 amino acids. V dropped 3 bases and J dropped 6; count of bases not matched to a gene: 3. Germline V gene sequence: CDR1 SGHDT, CDR2 YYEEEE.

The V gene is TRBV10-3, the J gene TRBJ2-2; tentatively, D is TRBD2 (5 bases). V was cut by 3 bases and J by 4 bases, with 9 bases left in between. The CDR3 runs 14 residues. Per the germline V gene, CDR1 is ENHRY and CDR2 is SYGVKD. The CDR3 sequence is CAISDITSTGELFF. As DNA, the CDR3 is TGTGCCATCAGTGATATCACTAGCACCGGGGAGCTGTTTTTT.

This chain uses TRBV3-1 (or the pseudogene TRBV3-2) with TRBJ1-2, with D possibly TRBD1 on 6 matching bases. The CDR3 is made up of 15 amino acids. V gave up 4 bases and J gave up 2 bases, with 14 bases separating them. Germline CDR1 and CDR2: LGHDT and YNNKEL (reference sequence). The CDR3 is CASSRRGGVNYGYTF. The CDR3 DNA sequence: TGTGCCAGCAGCCGTAGAGGGGGGGTAAACTATGGCTACACCTTC.

This clone was counted a few times. This sequence joins TRBV12-3 or TRBV12-4 and TRBJ1-2, with 7 bases identical to TRBD1. The ends lost 6 bases at V and 4 bases at J; junction bases unmatched: 5. CDR3 length: 13 amino acids. CDR3 in amino acids: CASRPGTAYGYTF. CDR3 DNA: TGTGCCAGCAGACCAGGGACAGCCTATGGCTACACCTTC.

V usage is TRBV12-3 or TRBV12-4 and J usage is TRBJ1-1; D is unclear. CDR3 length equals 13 residues. Between the trimmed V and J ends, which lost 5 bases and 3 bases, there was a span of 10 bases. CDR3 amino acids: CASSDNHYTEAFF. CDR3 in DNA: TGTGCCAGCAGTGACAACCACTACACTGAAGCTTTCTTT.

The CDR3 DNA reads as TGTGCCAGTAGTGTTGGACAGGGACGCTCACCCCTCCACTTT. This sequence encodes CASSVGQGRSPLHF. The chain links TRBV19 to TRBJ1-6; TRBD1 aligns across 8 bases. This CDR3 is built from 14 residues. Losses at the gene ends were 5 bases for V and 10 bases for J; bases not matched to a gene: 7. Germline V gene sequence: CDR1 LNHDA, CDR2 SQIVND (reference sequence). Filled out from reference TRBV19 and TRBJ1-6, the complete variable domain reads DGGITQSPKYLFRKEGQNVTLSCEQNLNHDAMYWYRQDPGQGLRLIYYSQIVNDFQKGDIAEGYSVSREKKESFPLTVTSAQKNPTAFYLCASSVGQGRSPLHFGNGTRLTVT.

V is TRBV6-4 and J is TRBJ1-5, with D perhaps matching TRBD1 (5 bases). Trimming cost V 6 bases and J 5 bases, with 17 bases left between them. The CDR3 is 15 amino acids. Per germline, CDR1 MRHNA and CDR2 SNTAGT. CDR3 nucleotides: TGTGCCAGCAGGCCAGAAGACAGTAGTCATCAGCCCCAGCATTTT. Translated, it gives CASRPEDSSHQPQHF.

The chain is built from TRBV18 and TRBJ2-3; the D is unclear. Trimming removed 4 bases from V and 4 bases from J, with 18 bases in between. The CDR3 length is 16 residues. Germline V gene sequence: CDR1 KGHSH, CDR2 LQKENI. The CDR3 loop is CASSQAGFRLSDTQYF. Here the CDR3 DNA reads TGTGCCAGCTCACAGGCAGGATTCAGGTTGTCAGATACGCAGTATTTT.

The chain combines TRBV19 with TRBJ2-7; 7 positions match TRBD1. This CDR3 spans 14 amino acids. With 6 bases clipped from V and 2 bases from J, the junction kept 7 bases outside the gene matches. The V gene's germline CDR1 is LNHDA and CDR2 SQIVND (reference sequence). CDR3 in DNA: TGTGCCAGTAGACCCTCACAGGGGACCTACGAGCAGTACTTC. This gives the protein CASRPSQGTYEQYF.

This clone was counted once. The V gene is TRBV27, the J gene TRBJ1-5, with a weak D call TRBD1 (6 bases). This CDR3 has 14 residues. The germline CDR1 and CDR2 sequences are MNHEY and SMNVEV (reference sequence). V gave up 2 bases and J gave up 8 bases, with 13 bases separating them. This chain's CDR3 is CASSLRTEGKPQHF. Written as DNA, the CDR3 is TGTGCCAGCAGTTTAAGGACAGAGGGGAAGCCCCAGCATTTT.

CDR3 sequence reads: CAISRGPTYEQYF. CDR3 in DNA: TGTGCCATCTCCAGGGGGCCAACCTACGAGCAGTACTTC. The V gene is TRBV10-3, the J gene TRBJ2-7, with 8 nucleotides matching TRBD1. V dropped 8 bases and J dropped 2; count of bases not matched to a gene: 5. The germline V gene encodes CDR1 ENHRY and CDR2 SYGVKD. The CDR3 runs to 13 residues.

The rearrangement uses TRBV27 and TRBJ2-7; 9 positions match TRBD1. The CDR3 length is 15 residues. CDR1 is MNHEY and CDR2 is SMNVEV in the germline V gene (reference sequence). V was clipped by 5 bases and J by 3 bases; unmatched bases: 8. The CDR3 loop is CASSPAGQGVYEQYF. The DNA for the CDR3 is TGTGCCAGCAGTCCGGCGGGACAGGGAGTCTACGAGCAGTACTTC.

This chain uses TRBV2 with TRBJ2-3, with 10 bases lining up with TRBD1. The CDR3 is made up of 15 amino acids. J gave up 3 bases and V 6 bases, and 6 bases lay outside the gene matches. Germline V gene lookup returns CDR1 SNHLY and CDR2 FYNNEI. The CDR3 DNA reads as TGTGCCAGCAGATGGGGACAGGGGAATACAGATACGCAGTATTTT. Translating gives CASRWGQGNTDTQYF.

This chain links TRBV5-1 with TRBJ1-1; 9 nucleotides match TRBD1. The germline gives CDR1 SGHRS, CDR2 YFSETQ. Losses at the gene ends were 4 bases for V and 5 bases for J; bases not matched to a gene: 3. The CDR3 contains 13 residues. The CDR3 here is CASSTGQGTEAFF. The DNA for the CDR3 is TGCGCCAGCAGCACTGGACAGGGGACTGAAGCTTTCTTT.

The V gene is TRBV7-9, the J gene TRBJ2-1, with no clear D. The CDR3 contains 14 residues. Germline loops: CDR1 SEHNR, CDR2 FQNEAQ (reference sequence). The V gene lost 4 bases and the J gene lost 4 bases, with 11 bases spanning the gap. The CDR3 DNA follows: TGTGCCAGCAGCTGGGCAGATTCATACAATGAGCAGTTCTTC. Protein sequence: CASSWADSYNEQFF.

The genes are TRBV29-1 and TRBJ2-7; 8 bases map to TRBD2. Germline V gene sequence: CDR1 SQVTM, CDR2 ANQGSEA. Germline trimming cut 6 bases from V and 3 bases from J; bases unmatched to any gene: 10. The CDR3 loop spans 14 amino acids. CDR3 amino acids: CSVTSLAGGYEQYF. The CDR3 DNA follows: TGCAGCGTCACGTCTTTGGCGGGAGGCTACGAGCAGTACTTC.

In DNA form, the CDR3 reads TGCGCCAGCAGCTTGGACTCGCCGTTTTCACCCCTCCACTTT. It translates to CASSLDSPFSPLHF. The V gene is TRBV5-1, the J gene TRBJ1-6; D gene uncertain. Trimming removed 0 bases from V and 9 bases from J, with 10 bases in between. This CDR3 comprises 14 residues. Germline CDR1 and CDR2: SGHRS and YFSETQ.

The V and J genes are TRBV7-9 and TRBJ1-2; no definite D call. Germline V lookup: CDR1 SEHNR, CDR2 FQNEAQ (reference sequence). V was cut by 1 base and J by 1 base, with 7 bases left in between. The CDR3 extends over 14 amino acids. The CDR3 nucleotides are TGTGCCAGCAGCTTAGTGTCCCTTAACTATGGCTACACCTTC. It translates to CASSLVSLNYGYTF. Full variable domain (rest looked up from reference TRBV7-9 and TRBJ1-2): DTGVSQNPRHKITKRGQNVTFRCDPISEHNRLYWYRQTLGQGPEFLTYFQNEAQLEKSRLLSDRFSAERPKGSFSTLEIQRTEQGDSAMYLCASSLVSLNYGYTFGSGTRLTVV.

The chain carries TRBV3-1 (or the pseudogene TRBV3-2) and TRBJ2-5, with 7 bases lining up with TRBD2. There are 16 residues in the CDR3. V was clipped by 3 bases and J by 2 bases; unmatched bases: 9. Germline loops: CDR1 LGHDT, CDR2 YNNKEL (reference sequence). Here the CDR3 reads CASSQGVASGQETQYF. CDR3 in DNA: TGTGCCAGCAGCCAGGGAGTGGCTAGCGGACAAGAGACCCAGTACTTC.

As to this clone: Other DNA sequences in this sample translate to the same CDR3. The chain links TRBV6-1 to TRBJ2-3; a possible D gene is TRBD1 (6 bases). Trimming stripped 3 bases from V and 2 bases from J, with 9 bases between. The CDR3 has 14 residues. Looked up from germline, CDR1 is MNHNS and CDR2 is SASEGT. The CDR3 loop reads CASSDRGHTDTQYF. The CDR3 DNA reads as TGTGCCAGCAGTGACAGGGGCCACACAGATACGCAGTATTTT.